This entry lists 9 T cell receptor beta chains sequenced from one sample in a study of CD4 T cells in relation to SARS-CoV-2 and coronaviruses. Generated by immunoSEQ multiplex PCR, the TCRdb table keeps only in-frame clones and is missing some. The repertoire has about 28,000 clones, around two thirds of them found once; the top ten carry roughly 23%. These receptors' antigens are unknown. The unexposed donors gave CD4+ T cells in 2011-2018, prior to COVID-19. After less than 11 days of culture, CD4+ T cells were isolated. Sequencing input: CD4+ T cells from PBMCs, cultured in vitro. The receptors derive from a human donor in good health.

The chain links TRBV3-1 (or the pseudogene TRBV3-2) to TRBJ1-6, with TRBD1 matching 8 bases. The CDR3 extends over 16 amino acids. The V gene end was trimmed by 2 bases and the J gene end by 6 bases; junction bases not matched to a gene: 6. Germline V gene data show CDR1 as LGHDT and CDR2 as YNNKEL (reference sequence). CDR3 region: CASSQRDRWLNSPLHF. CDR3 coding DNA: TGTGCCAGCAGCCAACGGGACAGGTGGCTTAATTCACCCCTCCACTTT.

Written as DNA, the CDR3 is TGTGCCAGCAGCCCCCAAGGTATGAGCGGGGGGGCCAAGTACTTC. Amino acids: CASSPQGMSGGAKYF. V is TRBV11-3 and J is TRBJ2-4; 10 nucleotides line up with TRBD2. Germline V lookup: CDR1 SGHNT, CDR2 YENEEA. The CDR3 is made up of 15 amino acids. The J segment lost 14 bases and the V segment lost 5 bases, leaving 15 bases of the junction unmatched.

The chain recombines TRBV11-3 with TRBJ2-1; D remains ambiguous. Germline CDR1 SGHNT, CDR2 YENEEA. The CDR3 totals 15 residues. With 0 bases removed from V and 0 bases from J, the gap between germline ends came to 6 bases. The DNA of the CDR3 is TGTGCCAGCAGCTTAGATCCAGTCTCCTACAATGAGCAGTTCTTC. It translates to CASSLDPVSYNEQFF.

The genes are TRBV7-3 and TRBJ2-1; possibly TRBD2 for D (5 bases). The CDR3 contains 15 residues. CDR1 is SGHTA, CDR2 FQGTGA, per germline. V lost 5 bases to trimming and J lost 5 bases, with 16 bases between them. The chain's CDR3 is CASSTGEGWDNEQFF. The CDR3 nucleotides are TGTGCCAGCAGCACGGGCGAGGGCTGGGACAATGAGCAGTTCTTC.

The chain is built from TRBV19 and TRBJ2-1, with D possibly being TRBD1 (6 bases). CDR1 is LNHDA, CDR2 SQIVND, per germline (reference sequence). The CDR3 consists of 14 residues. Between the trimmed V and J ends, which lost 3 bases and 5 bases, there was a span of 11 bases. This CDR3 reads CASSIRGNNNEQFF. Written as DNA, the CDR3 is TGTGCCAGTAGTATCAGGGGTAATAACAATGAGCAGTTCTTC. The variable domain in full, completed from reference TRBV19 and TRBJ2-1, reads DGGITQSPKYLFRKEGQNVTLSCEQNLNHDAMYWYRQDPGQGLRLIYYSQIVNDFQKGDIAEGYSVSREKKESFPLTVTSAQKNPTAFYLCASSIRGNNNEQFFGPGTRLTVL.

This chain links TRBV2 with TRBJ2-5; the D is unclear. The CDR3 is 13 amino acids. Trimming took off 2 bases at V and 5 bases at J, with 9 bases between the two ends. Germline CDR1 reads SNHLY; CDR2 reads FYNNEI. CDR3 bases: TGTGCCAGCAGTGAACTACCCGGTGAGACCCAGTACTTC. It is translated as CASSELPGETQYF.

The rearrangement joins TRBV12-3 or TRBV12-4 to TRBJ1-5; D remains unclear. The length of the CDR3 is 13 residues. Trimming took off 6 bases at V and 4 bases at J, with 10 bases between the two ends. The CDR3 DNA follows: TGTGCCAGCAGCCTGACACCAAATCAGCCCCAGCATTTT. This codes for CASSLTPNQPQHF.

J is TRBJ1-2 and V is TRBV5-1; D might be TRBD1 (6 bases). Per germline, CDR1 SGHRS and CDR2 YFSETQ. V lost 4 bases to trimming and J lost 3 bases, with 16 bases between them. The CDR3 is 15 amino acids. CDR3 nucleotide sequence: TGCGCCAGCAGCACCGGACAGCCTGCAGACTATGGCTACACCTTC. Amino acid sequence: CASSTGQPADYGYTF.

The rearrangement uses TRBV12-5 and TRBJ2-7; 9 bases fit TRBD2. This CDR3 is 15 amino acids long. V was clipped by 6 bases and J by 3 bases; unmatched bases: 9. The V gene's germline CDR1 is LGHNT and CDR2 FRNRAP. CDR3 in amino acids: CASGWGLAGLYEQYF. In DNA, the CDR3 is TGTGCTAGTGGCTGGGGGCTAGCGGGACTCTACGAGCAGTACTTC.